These 26 T cell receptor beta chains share one sample of origin, sequenced in a study of blood T cells in healthy people across ages. A second PCR, run for roughly 6 to 11 cycles, used a sample-barcoded 5' primer plus a J-beta primer mix. Each CDR3 protein is one row after TCRdb ran MiXCR on the 5' RACE reads. The table records approximately 810,000 distinct CDR3 sequences, 25% to 35% of them present only once. The sequencing sample was made of blood. The receptors derive from a woman of 80 years or more in good health.

This clonotype was recorded many times. The gene calls are TRBV5-5 and TRBJ2-5; the match to TRBD2 covers 7 bases. V dropped 3 bases and J dropped 5; count of bases not matched to a gene: 7. Germline CDR1 reads SGHKS; CDR2 reads YYEKEE (reference sequence). This CDR3 has 14 residues. The CDR3 loop is CASSWGGSEETQYF. Here the CDR3 DNA reads TGTGCCAGCAGCTGGGGGGGGTCGGAGGAGACCCAGTACTTC. The full variable domain, its missing parts supplied by reference TRBV5-5 and TRBJ2-5, is DAGVTQSPTHLIKTRGQQVTLRCSPISGHKSVSWYQQVLGQGPQFIFQYYEKEERGRGNFPDRFSARQFPNYSSELNVNALLLGDSALYLCASSWGGSEETQYFGPGTRLLVL.

With regard to this clonotype: A clone one base away is much larger, so this may be a read error. The V gene is TRBV20-1, the J gene TRBJ2-1; a possible D gene is TRBD2 (6 bases). Germline V gene sequence: CDR1 DFQATT, CDR2 SNEGSKA (reference sequence). V was shortened by 4 bases and J by 0 bases, with 16 bases between the two germline ends. The CDR3 runs 16 residues. As DNA, the CDR3 is TGCAGTGCTAACCCGGCGGGGCTGGCCTCCTACAATGAGCAGTTCTTC. It is translated as CSANPAGLASYNEQFF.

The genes are TRBV7-8 and TRBJ1-6; TRBD1 might be the D (5 bases). This CDR3 has 13 residues. The germline V and J ends were trimmed by 5 bases and 8 bases, with 10 bases remaining between them. The germline gives CDR1 SGHVS, CDR2 FQNEAQ. CDR3 protein: CASSAGGDSPLHF. CDR3 sequence (DNA): TGTGCCAGCAGCGCGGGGGGGGATTCACCCCTCCACTTT.

The chain combines TRBV12-3 or TRBV12-4 with TRBJ2-3; 7 bases map to TRBD1. This CDR3 spans 15 amino acids. The V gene end was trimmed by 5 bases and the J gene end by 3 bases; junction bases not matched to a gene: 8. The CDR3, as DNA: TGTGCCAGCAGTACCCGAACAGGGGAAACAGATACGCAGTATTTT. Translating it yields CASSTRTGETDTQYF.

This chain uses TRBV5-1 with TRBJ2-5, with TRBD2 matching over 7 bases. From germline, CDR1 is SGHRS and CDR2 YFSETQ. This CDR3 is built from 15 residues. The junction had 6 bases not matched to a gene; V was cut back by 2 bases and J by 2 bases. The CDR3 DNA sequence: TGCGCCAGCAGCTTCTCTAGCGGAATACAAGAGACCCAGTACTTC. The encoded protein is CASSFSSGIQETQYF.

Regarding this clonotype: Possible read error: a much larger clone is one base away. This chain joins TRBV29-1 and TRBJ2-1, with TRBD1 identical over 7 bases. Trimming took 6 bases from V and 6 from J; bases not matched to a gene: 11. CDR1 is SQVTM, CDR2 ANQGSEA, per germline. The CDR3 extends over 14 amino acids. The CDR3 DNA is TGCAGCGTCCAGACGGGGACAGAGAGCAATGAGCAGTTCTTC. Translating it yields CSVQTGTESNEQFF.

This clonotype came up a few times. The chain is built from TRBV18 and TRBJ1-2, with 9 bases lining up with TRBD1. V shed 0 bases, J shed 0 bases, and the junction held 5 bases outside the gene matches. The germline CDR1 and CDR2 sequences are KGHSH and LQKENI. This CDR3 spans 17 amino acids. This CDR3 is CASSPPRGTGPNYGYTF. The CDR3 region has the DNA TGTGCCAGCTCACCACCGCGAGGGACAGGGCCTAACTATGGCTACACCTTC.

This chain connects TRBV3-1 to TRBJ1-4; D remains ambiguous. Germline CDR1 reads LGHDT; CDR2 reads YNNKEL (reference sequence). Trimming removed 5 bases from V and 8 bases from J, with 12 bases in between. This CDR3 has 13 residues. This CDR3 is CASSSRFGEKLFF. The CDR3 bases are TGTGCCAGCAGCTCCCGGTTTGGCGAAAAACTGTTTTTT. The full variable domain, in which reference TRBV3-1 and TRBJ1-4 provide the parts outside the CDR3, is DTAVSQTPKYLVTQMGNDKSIKCEQNLGHDTMYWYKQDSKKFLKIMFSYNNKELIINETVPNRFSPKSPDKAHLNLHINSLELGDSAVYFCASSSRFGEKLFFGSGTQLSVL.

This clonotype was recorded at least ten times. The chain employs TRBV7-9 and TRBJ1-2, with 12 bases lining up with TRBD1. Germline V lookup: CDR1 SEHNR, CDR2 FQNEAQ (reference sequence). V trimming: 2 bases; J trimming: 8 bases; junction bases outside the gene matches: 6. CDR3 length: 15 residues. CDR3 bases: TGTGCCAGCAGCTTAACGGGACAGGGGGCGCGAGGCTACACCTTC. Protein product: CASSLTGQGARGYTF.

This clonotype came up a few times. V and J are TRBV2 and TRBJ1-2, with 7 bases that match TRBD1. The CDR3 is 15 residues long. J was trimmed by 8 bases and V by 2 bases; bases with no gene match: 11. The germline V gene has CDR1 SNHLY and CDR2 FYNNEI. Here the CDR3 DNA reads TGTGCCAGCAGTGAAATCACTACAGGGGTCGGAGGCTACACCTTC. Its translation is CASSEITTGVGGYTF. The full variable domain, its missing parts supplied by reference TRBV2 and TRBJ1-2, is EPEVTQTPSHQVTQMGQEVILRCVPISNHLYFYWYRQILGQKVEFLVSFYNNEISEKSEIFDDQFSVERPDGSNFTLKIRSTKLEDSAMYFCASSEITTGVGGYTFGSGTRLTVV.

This clonotype has more than one count but fewer than ten. The chain links TRBV28 to TRBJ2-7, with D hard to call. Germline CDR1 is MDHEN and CDR2 is SYDVKM. V lost 4 bases, J lost 2 bases, and 12 bases lay in between. The CDR3 length is 14 residues. CDR3 sequence reads: CASSSVPSTYEQYF. The CDR3 bases are TGTGCCAGCAGTTCGGTCCCCAGCACCTACGAGCAGTACTTC.

The chain links TRBV14 to TRBJ1-2; D perhaps matches TRBD1 (6 bases). This CDR3 comprises 17 residues. Germline CDR1 reads SGHDN; CDR2 reads FVKESK. The V gene lost 1 base and the J gene lost 3 bases, with 18 bases spanning the gap. The CDR3, as DNA: TGTGCCAGCAGCCAAGGGCAGGGGAAAGGCTCGGACTATGGCTACACCTTC. This encodes CASSQGQGKGSDYGYTF.

This clonotype was recorded at least ten times. The V and J genes are TRBV24-1 and TRBJ2-3; 10 bases line up with TRBD2. The trim removed 3 bases at V and 10 bases at J, leaving 9 bases unmatched. Germline CDR1 KGHDR, CDR2 SFDVKD. CDR3 size: 15 residues. CDR3 sequence: CATSDPAASGGPQYF. The CDR3 nucleotides read TGTGCCACCAGTGATCCCGCGGCTAGCGGGGGTCCGCAGTATTTT.

This clonotype has only a few counts. CDR3 sequence: CASSVYRTKFNQPQHF. Here the CDR3 DNA reads TGTGCCAGCAGCGTCTACAGGACAAAGTTTAATCAGCCCCAGCATTTT. This chain connects TRBV6-2 or TRBV6-3 to TRBJ1-5; a possible D gene is TRBD1 (5 bases). The V gene's germline CDR1 is MNHEY and CDR2 SVGEGT. CDR3 size: 16 residues. The ends were cut back, 6 bases at V and 4 bases at J, with 19 bases in the middle.

About this clonotype: Sequence at one end of the junction differs from germline and may be a read error. V and J are TRBV2 and TRBJ1-2; 7 positions agree with TRBD1. Germline V gene data show CDR1 as SNHLY and CDR2 as FYNNEI. CDR3 length equals 13 residues. This CDR3 is CANSADRLYGYTF. The CDR3 DNA follows: TGTGCCAACAGTGCGGACAGGCTCTATGGCTACACCTTC.

The table lists this clonotype with a few counts. A much more abundant neighbour one base away suggests this may be a read error. The rearrangement joins TRBV5-1 to TRBJ2-7, with D perhaps matching TRBD1 (5 bases). Trimming removed 0 bases at V and 7 bases at J, with 23 bases between. CDR1 and CDR2 from the germline V gene are SGHRS and YFSETQ. The CDR3 has 17 amino acids. CDR3 DNA sequence: TGCGCCAGCAGCTTGGATGGACACATTAGCTCCTACAATGAGCAGTACTTC. This translates into CASSLDGHISSYNEQYF.

This clonotype was detected ten times or more. J is TRBJ2-7 and V is TRBV12-3 or TRBV12-4; a possible D gene is TRBD1 (7 bases). This CDR3 contains 13 residues. V lost 5 bases and J lost 7, with 15 bases in between. The chain's CDR3 is CASSQSGGGEQYF. CDR3 in DNA: TGTGCCAGCAGTCAATCAGGGGGAGGTGAGCAGTACTTC.

This clonotype was recorded many times. This chain uses TRBV27 with TRBJ1-2, with 8 bases identical to TRBD1. The CDR3 has 15 amino acids. Germline V gene sequence: CDR1 MNHEY, CDR2 SMNVEV (reference sequence). The junction had 11 bases not matched to a gene; V was cut back by 7 bases and J by 4 bases. CDR3 in amino acids: CASTLPAGGSYGYTF. The CDR3 bases are TGTGCCAGCACCCTTCCCGCAGGGGGCTCCTATGGCTACACCTTC.

Remarks on this clonotype: Just one base apart from a much larger clone, this may be a read error. The CDR3 reads CSAEDHTDTQYF. CDR3 bases: TGCAGCGCTGAAGATCACACAGATACGCAGTATTTT. The rearrangement joins TRBV29-1 to TRBJ2-3; D remains ambiguous. From germline, CDR1 is SQVTM and CDR2 ANQGSEA. The CDR3 consists of 12 residues.

At least ten counts were recorded for this clonotype. This chain connects TRBV4-1 to TRBJ1-4; D might be TRBD1 (5 bases). Germline V lookup: CDR1 MGHRA, CDR2 YSYEKL. Trimming cost V 0 bases and J 12 bases, with 20 bases left between them. The CDR3 is 16 residues long. CDR3 amino acids: CASSQDPTAAGSQLFF. CDR3 bases: TGCGCCAGCAGCCAAGACCCGACAGCCGCGGGGTCACAACTGTTTTTT.

Concerning this clonotype itself: A much more abundant neighbour one base away suggests this may be a read error. J is TRBJ2-1 and V is TRBV5-6, with D possibly matching TRBD1 (5 bases). Germline lookup yields CDR1 SGHDT and CDR2 YYEEEE. CDR3 length: 12 amino acids. For the CDR3, the DNA is TGTGTCAGCAGCCAAGGGGTGGCTGAGCAGTTCTTC. Its protein is CVSSQGVAEQFF.

This clonotype was seen many times. The V and J genes are TRBV6-5 and TRBJ2-1; 7 positions match TRBD2. In germline, CDR1 is MNHEY, CDR2 SVGAGI. V dropped 5 bases and J dropped 7; count of bases not matched to a gene: 14. CDR3 length: 16 residues. CDR3 bases: TGTGCCAGCAGTACCAAGAATACGGGGAGGGTAAATGAGCAGTTCTTC. Translation gives CASSTKNTGRVNEQFF.

The chain has TRBV5-6 and TRBJ1-1; 9 bases are a match to TRBD1. Germline values: CDR1 SGHDT, CDR2 YYEEEE. The CDR3 length is 16 residues. The J segment lost 4 bases and the V segment lost 6 bases, leaving 13 bases of the junction unmatched. The CDR3 region is CASTPGQGKIITEAFF. The CDR3 bases are TGTGCCAGCACCCCGGGACAGGGAAAAATAATCACTGAAGCTTTCTTT.

Turning to this clonotype: A read error may be the cause here, since a much bigger clone is one base away. The chain joins TRBV4-3 to TRBJ1-1, with TRBD1 matching over 7 bases. Germline V gene data show CDR1 as LGHNA and CDR2 as YSLEER. The CDR3 has 15 amino acids. The CDR3 reads CTSSQAKGAFPEAFF. The CDR3, as DNA: TGCACCAGCAGCCAAGCTAAGGGGGCATTCCCTGAAGCTTTCTTT.

Worth noting for this clonotype: A read error may be the cause here, since a much bigger clone is one base away. The chain is built from TRBV6-2 or TRBV6-3 and TRBJ2-7; D unresolved. Trimming pared 2 bases from V and 7 bases from J, leaving 15 bases between. This CDR3 has 14 amino acids. Germline V gene sequence: CDR1 MNHEY, CDR2 SVGEGT. The CDR3 nucleotides are TGTGCCAGCAGTTACGTCAACCCTGGCAGTGAGCAGTACTTC. Its translation: CASSYVNPGSEQYF.

Many counts were recorded for this clonotype. The chain carries TRBV20-1 and TRBJ1-5; D gene ambiguous. V gave up 1 base and J gave up 7 bases, with 17 bases separating them. The CDR3 is 15 residues long. In germline, CDR1 is DFQATT, CDR2 SNEGSKA (reference sequence). The chain's CDR3 is CSARAVRAVGQPQHF. The CDR3 DNA reads as TGCAGTGCTAGAGCGGTGAGGGCCGTAGGGCAGCCCCAGCATTTT.